Below, 16 T cell receptor beta chains from the same sample are listed, as sequenced in a study of OX40 agonist ivuxolimab in advanced cancers. The table came from immunoSEQ multiplex PCR; TCRdb's copy has only in-frame clones and leaves some out. The repertoire holds around 46,000 clones, with 80% to 90% as singletons. Sequences were derived from CD4+ or CD8+ T cells sorted from blood, sampled in a trial of the OX40 agonist ivuxolimab. The receptors here all came from an adult with an advanced solid tumor such as melanoma, head and neck, liver or kidney cancer.

This chain links TRBV4-3 with TRBJ2-3; 12 bases are a match to TRBD2. Trimming cost V 5 bases and J 3 bases; bases outside gene matches: 6. Per germline, CDR1 LGHNA and CDR2 YSLEER. CDR3 length: 16 amino acids. CDR3 protein: CASSSLAGGPTDTQYF. In DNA form, the CDR3 reads TGCGCCAGCAGCTCGCTAGCGGGGGGGCCGACAGATACGCAGTATTTT.

This chain uses TRBV18 with TRBJ2-3; TRBD2 aligns across 7 bases. With V trimmed by 4 bases and J by 2 bases, 6 bases remained unmatched. The CDR3 extends over 15 amino acids. Germline CDR1 KGHSH, CDR2 LQKENI. CDR3 amino acids: CASSRAGLPTDTQYF. DNA of the CDR3: TGTGCCAGCTCACGGGCGGGACTACCCACAGATACGCAGTATTTT.

This chain uses TRBV12-5 with TRBJ2-1; no definite D call. Germline CDR1 and CDR2: LGHNT and FRNRAP. V dropped 6 bases and J dropped 4 bases, with 7 bases sitting between them. The CDR3 is made up of 12 amino acids. The CDR3 sequence is CASGKHYNEQFF. CDR3 nucleotides: TGTGCTAGTGGGAAACATTACAATGAGCAGTTCTTC.

The chain couples TRBV7-6 to TRBJ2-7, with D possibly being TRBD1 or TRBD2 (7 bases each). CDR3 length: 15 residues. Germline-derived CDR1 and CDR2 are SGHVS and FNYEAQ. With 5 bases removed from V and 6 bases from J, the gap between germline ends came to 20 bases. The CDR3 DNA is TGTGCCAGCAGCCTGGGGGAGGGGGCATCAGTCGAGCAGTACTTC. Translation gives CASSLGEGASVEQYF. The complete variable domain, with remaining parts taken from reference TRBV7-6 and TRBJ2-7, reads GAGVSQSPRYKVTKRGQDVALRCDPISGHVSLYWYRQALGQGPEFLTYFNYEAQQDKSGLPNDRFSAERPEGSISTLTIQRTEQRDSAMYRCASSLGEGASVEQYFGPGTRLTVT.

This chain connects TRBV28 to TRBJ1-2; no reliable D call. This CDR3 has 13 amino acids. The V gene's germline CDR1 is MDHEN and CDR2 SYDVKM. V was pared by 8 bases and J by 5 bases, with 15 bases between. The chain's CDR3 is CASRIEAQYGYTF. The DNA of the CDR3 is TGTGCCAGCCGTATAGAGGCCCAATATGGCTACACCTTC.

Details on this clone: Other DNA sequences in the sample encode the same CDR3. J is TRBJ2-1 and V is TRBV11-3, with TRBD2 matching 7 bases. J gave up 9 bases and V 5 bases, and 1 base lay outside the gene matches. This CDR3 is built from 11 residues. The germline V gene has CDR1 SGHNT and CDR2 YENEEA. The CDR3 nucleotides are TGTGCCAGCAGCCCGGGGGGTGAGCAGTTCTTC. Its translation is CASSPGGEQFF. The variable domain in full, with the rest retrieved from reference TRBV11-3 and TRBJ2-1, is EAGVVQSPRYKIIEKKQPVAFWCNPISGHNTLYWYLQNLGQGPELLIRYENEEAVDDSQLPKDRFSAERLKGVDSTLKIQPAELGDSAVYLCASSPGGEQFFGPGTRLTVL.

The CDR3 loop is CASSSAYEQYF. CDR3 nucleotide sequence: TGTGCCAGCAGCTCCGCCTACGAGCAGTACTTC. J is TRBJ2-7 and V is TRBV7-2; D gene unclear. CDR1 and CDR2 (germline): SGHTA, FQGNSA. Trimming took off 4 bases at V and 2 bases at J, with 3 bases between the two ends. The CDR3 extends over 11 amino acids. Supplemented by reference TRBV7-2 and TRBJ2-7, the full variable domain reads GAGVSQSPSNKVTEKGKDVELRCDPISGHTALYWYRQSLGQGLEFLIYFQGNSAPDKSGLPSDRFSAERTGGSVSTLTIQRTQQEDSAVYLCASSSAYEQYFGPGTRLTVT.

The V and J genes are TRBV7-9 and TRBJ1-2; 8 nucleotides line up with TRBD1. Trimming took 4 bases from V and 8 from J; bases not matched to a gene: 15. The CDR3 spans 16 residues. Per the germline V gene, CDR1 is SEHNR and CDR2 is FQNEAQ (reference sequence). Here the CDR3 reads CASSYTDDQGAEGYTF. CDR3 nucleotides: TGTGCCAGCAGCTACACCGACGACCAGGGGGCTGAAGGCTACACCTTC.

CDR3 sequence reads: CSVVVQGGNTIYF. As DNA, the CDR3 is TGCAGCGTTGTTGTGCAGGGTGGAAACACCATATATTTT. The chain has TRBV29-1 and TRBJ1-3; D may be TRBD1 (5 bases). V lost 4 bases and J lost 3, with 10 bases in between. Per germline, CDR1 SQVTM and CDR2 ANQGSEA. The CDR3 sequence is 13 residues long.

CDR3 in DNA: TGCGCCAGCAGCCCTAGCGGGGACAATGAGCAGTTCTTC. It codes for CASSPSGDNEQFF. The chain joins TRBV5-1 to TRBJ2-1; 9 bases map to TRBD2. V lost 4 bases to trimming and J lost 5 bases; unmatched junction nucleotides: 1. The CDR3 extends over 13 amino acids. CDR1 is SGHRS, CDR2 YFSETQ, per germline.

J is TRBJ2-1 and V is TRBV6-5; 7 nucleotides align to TRBD2. The V gene end was trimmed by 2 bases and the J gene end by 7 bases; junction bases not matched to a gene: 8. CDR1 and CDR2 from the germline V gene are MNHEY and SVGAGI. The CDR3 has 15 amino acids. The CDR3 loop is CASSYIRGELNEQFF. The CDR3 nucleotides read TGTGCCAGCAGTTACATACGGGGGGAATTGAATGAGCAGTTCTTC.

The gene calls are TRBV11-3 and TRBJ2-7; D may be TRBD1 (7 bases). The CDR3 runs to 15 residues. The V and J ends lost 4 bases and 7 bases respectively, with 20 bases between them. The V gene's germline CDR1 is SGHNT and CDR2 YENEEA. CDR3 DNA sequence: TGTGCCAGCAGCTACCATGCGGGACAGCTGGGGGAGCAGTACTTC. Its translation is CASSYHAGQLGEQYF.

Here the CDR3 DNA reads TGTGCCACCCCCCGCTCCGGGGACGGGCAGACCCAGTACTTC. Amino acid sequence: CATPRSGDGQTQYF. The chain links TRBV2 to TRBJ2-5; either TRBD1 or TRBD2 may fit D (5 bases each). CDR1 is SNHLY and CDR2 is FYNNEI in the germline V gene. V lost 10 bases, J lost 6 bases, and 21 bases lay in between. The CDR3 is 14 amino acids.

The sample holds one count of this clone. This sequence joins TRBV29-1 and TRBJ2-5; 7 nucleotides agree with TRBD2. The germline gives CDR1 SQVTM, CDR2 ANQGSEA. The CDR3 contains 12 residues. V shed 6 bases, J shed 9 bases, and the junction held 10 bases outside the gene matches. In nucleotides, the CDR3 is TGCAGCGTCGATGACTCTCGGGAGGCCCAGTACTTC. As protein: CSVDDSREAQYF.

The rearrangement uses TRBV25-1 and TRBJ1-1; TRBD1 matches 7 bases. This CDR3 is built from 14 residues. Germline V gives CDR1 MGHDK, CDR2 SYGVNS. V lost 2 bases and J lost 5; bases outside the gene matches: 5. The chain's CDR3 is CASSEETGRTEAFF. The CDR3 region has the DNA TGTGCCAGCAGTGAAGAGACAGGGCGGACTGAAGCTTTCTTT.

The chain combines TRBV18 with TRBJ1-1; D possibly corresponds to TRBD1 (6 bases). The CDR3 runs 16 residues. The V and J ends lost 3 bases and 0 bases respectively, with 14 bases between them. Germline V CDR1 and CDR2: KGHSH, LQKENI. CDR3 sequence (DNA): TGTGCCAGCTCACCCGGGGGGGGGCTCTTGAACACTGAAGCTTTCTTT. Translating gives CASSPGGGLLNTEAFF.